Presented here are 23 T cell receptor beta chains from one specimen sequenced in a study of blood T cell repertoires in COVID-19. This table comes from immunoSEQ multiplex PCR, and its TCRdb copy is limited to in-frame clones, with some not included. The data hold roughly 140,000 clones, with 76% observed a single time. Sequencing used peripheral blood. These receptors were taken from a woman older than 75 with acute or convalescent COVID-19.

Notes on this clone: This specimen includes other DNA sequences encoding the same CDR3. The V gene is TRBV28, the J gene TRBJ2-5; D unclear. Germline V gene lookup returns CDR1 MDHEN and CDR2 SYDVKM. Trimming took off 6 bases at V and 3 bases at J, with 5 bases between the two ends. This CDR3 is 11 amino acids long. CDR3 amino acids: CASSLEETQYF. For the CDR3, the DNA is TGTGCCAGCAGCCTAGAAGAGACCCAGTACTTC. The complete variable domain, with remaining parts taken from reference TRBV28 and TRBJ2-5, reads DVKVTQSSRYLVKRTGEKVFLECVQDMDHENMFWYRQDPGLGLRLIYFSYDVKMKEKGDIPEGYSVSREKKERFSLILESASTNQTSMYLCASSLEETQYFGPGTRLLVL.

This clone appeared a few times. The chain has TRBV6-5 and TRBJ1-2; D gene ambiguous. Germline V gene data show CDR1 as MNHEY and CDR2 as SVGAGI. V gave up 2 bases and J gave up 1 base, with 5 bases separating them. The CDR3 is made up of 13 amino acids. CDR3: CASSYDINYGYTF. CDR3 coding DNA: TGTGCCAGCAGTTACGACATTAACTATGGCTACACCTTC.

Turning to this clone: The junction departs from the called germline gene at one end, perhaps through a read error. The V and J genes are TRBV20-1 and TRBJ2-7; TRBD2 agrees at 14 bases. The CDR3 runs to 11 residues. Germline V gives CDR1 DFQATT, CDR2 SNEGSKA (reference sequence). The CDR3 DNA is TGCAGTGCAATAGGGACTAGCGGGGGTTTCTTC. This sequence encodes CSAIGTSGGFF.

V is TRBV27 and J is TRBJ2-2; 9 bases map to TRBD2. Trimming took 2 bases from V and 8 from J; bases not matched to a gene: 9. This CDR3 region has 16 residues. Looked up from germline, CDR1 is MNHEY and CDR2 is SMNVEV (reference sequence). The CDR3 loop reads CASSLPTSGGRGELFF. The CDR3 region has the DNA TGTGCCAGCAGTTTACCGACTAGCGGAGGGCGGGGGGAGCTGTTTTTT.

This clone showed up just a few times. The chain employs TRBV18 and TRBJ1-1; D ambiguous. The length of the CDR3 is 13 residues. Germline values: CDR1 KGHSH, CDR2 LQKENI. Deletions cut 5 bases from V and 3 bases from J, with 10 bases between. In DNA, the CDR3 is TGTGCCAGCTCAGGGTTGAGGGACACTGAAGCTTTCTTT. Protein: CASSGLRDTEAFF.

J is TRBJ2-1 and V is TRBV24-1; 10 nucleotides align to TRBD1. The V gene's germline CDR1 is KGHDR and CDR2 SFDVKD. CDR3 length equals 16 residues. With 3 bases clipped from V and 5 bases from J, the junction kept 6 bases outside the gene matches. CDR3 sequence: CATSDPTGQGNNEQFF. CDR3 coding DNA: TGTGCCACCAGTGATCCGACGGGACAGGGGAACAATGAGCAGTTCTTC.

This clone was counted only a few times. The J gene is TRBJ2-2, the V gene TRBV24-1, with 8 nucleotides matching TRBD1. Trimming at V came to 5 bases and at J to 3 bases, leaving 10 bases not matched to a gene. CDR1 is KGHDR and CDR2 is SFDVKD in the germline V gene. The CDR3 runs to 17 residues. The CDR3: CATSGSQGAADTGELFF. In DNA, the CDR3 is TGTGCCACCAGTGGAAGTCAGGGGGCGGCTGACACCGGGGAGCTGTTTTTT.

The V and J genes are TRBV7-2 and TRBJ2-5; 11 bases match TRBD2. V trimming: 5 bases; J trimming: 4 bases; junction bases outside the gene matches: 9. Germline V gives CDR1 SGHTA, CDR2 FQGNSA. This CDR3 spans 16 amino acids. The CDR3 DNA sequence: TGTGCCAGCAGCGCGATAGCGGGGGGGCCGGGAGAGACCCAGTACTTC. Protein sequence: CASSAIAGGPGETQYF.

The V gene is TRBV2, the J gene TRBJ1-6, with D hard to call. Trimming cost V 4 bases and J 6 bases, with 10 bases left between them. CDR1 is SNHLY, CDR2 FYNNEI, per germline. The CDR3 is 14 amino acids. CDR3 region: CASSGALANSPLHF. CDR3 nucleotides: TGTGCCAGCAGTGGGGCCCTAGCTAATTCACCCCTCCACTTT.

The chain joins TRBV24-1 to TRBJ1-2; 9 bases agree with TRBD1. Losses at the gene ends were 7 bases for V and 2 bases for J; bases not matched to a gene: 10. This CDR3 has 16 amino acids. Germline CDR1 reads KGHDR; CDR2 reads SFDVKD. The CDR3 DNA reads as TGTGCCACCAGCCCCAATCCGGGACAGGGCAACTATGGCTACACCTTC. Translated: CATSPNPGQGNYGYTF.

The rearrangement links TRBV7-8 to TRBJ1-1; 7 positions agree with TRBD1. The germline CDR1 and CDR2 sequences are SGHVS and FQNEAQ. The CDR3 is made up of 15 amino acids. Trimming removed 4 bases from V and 5 bases from J; junction bases left unmatched: 10. CDR3 residues: CASSYLLGQPTEAFF. The CDR3, as DNA: TGTGCCAGCAGCTACCTCCTGGGACAGCCTACTGAAGCTTTCTTT.

This clone was picked up one time. J is TRBJ2-1 and V is TRBV7-3; TRBD2 matches at 13 bases. V lost 5 bases to trimming and J lost 8 bases; unmatched junction nucleotides: 3. Germline CDR1 is SGHTA and CDR2 is FQGTGA. The CDR3 length is 14 residues. The CDR3 region has the DNA TGTGCCAGCAGCCTCGGACTAGCGGGAGATGAGCAGTTCTTC. Amino acid sequence: CASSLGLAGDEQFF.

The chain couples TRBV5-1 to TRBJ2-7; 9 positions match TRBD1. Losses at the gene ends were 4 bases for V and 3 bases for J; bases not matched to a gene: 17. The CDR3 is 18 residues long. Germline V CDR1 and CDR2: SGHRS, YFSETQ. The CDR3: CASSPPRTGVKGVYEQYF. CDR3 nucleotide sequence: TGCGCCAGCAGCCCCCCCCGGACAGGGGTCAAAGGAGTCTACGAGCAGTACTTC.

J is TRBJ2-2 and V is TRBV2; 11 positions match TRBD2. Germline trimming cut 6 bases from V and 4 bases from J; bases unmatched to any gene: 1. From germline, CDR1 is SNHLY and CDR2 FYNNEI. The CDR3 is 14 amino acids. For the CDR3, the DNA is TGTGCCAGCAGAGGACTAGCGGGCACCGGGGAGCTGTTTTTT. Translating it yields CASRGLAGTGELFF. Using reference TRBV2 and TRBJ2-2 for the parts outside the CDR3, the full variable domain is EPEVTQTPSHQVTQMGQEVILRCVPISNHLYFYWYRQILGQKVEFLVSFYNNEISEKSEIFDDQFSVERPDGSNFTLKIRSTKLEDSAMYFCASRGLAGTGELFFGEGSRLTVL.

The chain links TRBV4-2 to TRBJ1-1; D not certain. The CDR3 has 13 amino acids. Germline loops: CDR1 LGHNA, CDR2 YNFKEQ. V lost 0 bases to trimming and J lost 6 bases, with 8 bases between them. The DNA for the CDR3 is TGTGCCAGCAGCCAAGACGACGAGGCTGAAGCTTTCTTT. It yields the protein CASSQDDEAEAFF.

This chain connects TRBV7-2 to TRBJ1-1; D is unresolved. Germline V gene lookup returns CDR1 SGHTA and CDR2 FQGNSA. V lost 4 bases to trimming and J lost 6 bases, with 15 bases between them. This CDR3 has 14 amino acids. CDR3 sequence (DNA): TGTGCCAGCAGCTCAATCTTCGGACTGGCTGAAGCTTTCTTT. Translation gives CASSSIFGLAEAFF.

The rearrangement uses TRBV5-1 and TRBJ2-3, with D tentatively TRBD1 (5 bases). This CDR3 has 16 residues. Germline loops: CDR1 SGHRS, CDR2 YFSETQ. V lost 2 bases to trimming and J lost 1 base, with 14 bases between them. In DNA form, the CDR3 reads TGCGCCAGCAGCTTTTCCCGGACACTACGCACAGATACGCAGTATTTT. Its protein is CASSFSRTLRTDTQYF.

The V gene is TRBV19, the J gene TRBJ1-2; a possible D gene is TRBD1 (5 bases). Germline V gene data show CDR1 as LNHDA and CDR2 as SQIVND (reference sequence). Trimming left V 4 bases short and J 0 bases short, with 15 bases between. This CDR3 is 16 amino acids long. This CDR3 is CASSKTAEITNYGYTF. Written as DNA, the CDR3 is TGTGCCAGTAGTAAGACAGCAGAAATAACTAACTATGGCTACACCTTC.

The V and J genes are TRBV5-4 and TRBJ1-1; 8 bases align to TRBD1. This CDR3 has 16 residues. Germline loops: CDR1 SGHNT, CDR2 YYREEE (reference sequence). With 0 bases clipped from V and 0 bases from J, the junction kept 4 bases outside the gene matches. In DNA, the CDR3 is TGTGCCAGCAGCTTGGGGGACAGGACGATGAACACTGAAGCTTTCTTT. It is translated as CASSLGDRTMNTEAFF.

A single count supports this clone. The V and J genes are TRBV18 and TRBJ2-3; D is possibly TRBD2 (7 bases). The CDR3 extends over 17 amino acids. Germline CDR1 is KGHSH and CDR2 is LQKENI. Trimming cost V 1 base and J 3 bases, with 17 bases left between them. The CDR3 is CASSPRDAGAGTDTQYF. In DNA form, the CDR3 reads TGTGCCAGCTCACCACGCGACGCGGGGGCGGGGACAGATACGCAGTATTTT.

This clone has more than one count but fewer than ten. The V and J genes are TRBV5-4 and TRBJ1-1; a weak D match, TRBD1 (6 bases). The CDR3 spans 14 residues. Germline lookup yields CDR1 SGHNT and CDR2 YYREEE (reference sequence). The V and J ends lost 4 bases and 4 bases respectively, with 14 bases between them. CDR3: CASSTHDRLTEAFF. CDR3 sequence (DNA): TGTGCCAGCAGCACCCATGACAGGCTCACTGAAGCTTTCTTT.

The chain employs TRBV6-5 and TRBJ1-3; no reliable D call. V was pared by 0 bases and J by 4 bases, with 10 bases between. CDR1 and CDR2 (germline): MNHEY, SVGAGI. This CDR3 spans 15 amino acids. CDR3 region: CASSYSVGKGNTIYF. The CDR3 DNA sequence: TGTGCCAGCAGTTACTCGGTCGGGAAGGGAAACACCATATATTTT.

The chain is built from TRBV7-9 and TRBJ2-1, with TRBD2 matching over 10 bases. In germline, CDR1 is SEHNR, CDR2 FQNEAQ (reference sequence). Unmatched junction bases numbered 6, after V lost 7 bases and J lost 3 bases. The CDR3 totals 15 residues. In nucleotides, the CDR3 is TGTGCCAGCACCAAACTAGCGGGGCTCTACAATGAGCAGTTCTTC. Its protein product is CASTKLAGLYNEQFF.